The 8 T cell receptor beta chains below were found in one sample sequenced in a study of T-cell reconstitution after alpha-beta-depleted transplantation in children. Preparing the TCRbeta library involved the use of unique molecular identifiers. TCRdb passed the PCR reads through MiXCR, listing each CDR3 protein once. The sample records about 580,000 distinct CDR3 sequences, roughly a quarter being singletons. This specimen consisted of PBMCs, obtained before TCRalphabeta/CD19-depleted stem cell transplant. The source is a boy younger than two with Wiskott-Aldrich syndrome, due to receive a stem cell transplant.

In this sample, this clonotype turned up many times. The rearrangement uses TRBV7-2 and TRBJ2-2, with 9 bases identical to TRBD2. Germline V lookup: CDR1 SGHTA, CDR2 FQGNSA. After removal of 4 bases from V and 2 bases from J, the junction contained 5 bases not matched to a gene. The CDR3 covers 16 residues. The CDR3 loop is CASSYTGTSNTGELFF. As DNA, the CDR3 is TGTGCCAGCAGCTATACCGGGACTAGCAACACCGGGGAGCTGTTTTTT.

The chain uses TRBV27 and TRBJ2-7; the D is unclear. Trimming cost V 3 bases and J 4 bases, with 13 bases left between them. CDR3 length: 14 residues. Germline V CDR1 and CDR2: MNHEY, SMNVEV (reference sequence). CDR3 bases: TGTGCCAGCAGTTTCCGACAAGTTTCGTACGAGCAGTACTTC. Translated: CASSFRQVSYEQYF.

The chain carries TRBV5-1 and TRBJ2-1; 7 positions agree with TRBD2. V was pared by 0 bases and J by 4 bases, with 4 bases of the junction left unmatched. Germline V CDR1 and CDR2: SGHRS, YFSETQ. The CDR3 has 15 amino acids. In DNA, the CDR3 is TGCGCCAGCAGCTTGGGGCGGGAGTGGTACAATGAGCAGTTCTTC. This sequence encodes CASSLGREWYNEQFF.

The CDR3 DNA reads TGCGCCAGCAGCTTGGTACAGACTAGCACAGATACGCAGTATTTT. It translates to CASSLVQTSTDTQYF. V gene TRBV5-1 combines with J gene TRBJ2-3, with unresolved D. Germline values: CDR1 SGHRS, CDR2 YFSETQ. The CDR3 length is 15 residues. V shed 0 bases and J shed 0 bases, with 8 bases lying between them.

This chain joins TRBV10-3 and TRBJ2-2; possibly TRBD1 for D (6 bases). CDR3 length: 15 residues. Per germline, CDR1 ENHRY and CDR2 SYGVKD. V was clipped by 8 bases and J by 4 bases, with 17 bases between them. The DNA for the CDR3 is TGTGCCATCGGGGGCCCCATCAGGGGCACCGGGGAGCTGTTTTTT. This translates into CAIGGPIRGTGELFF.

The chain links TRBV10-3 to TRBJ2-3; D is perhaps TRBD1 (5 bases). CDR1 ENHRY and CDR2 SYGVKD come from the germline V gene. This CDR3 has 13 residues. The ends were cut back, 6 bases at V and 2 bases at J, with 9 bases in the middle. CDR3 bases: TGTGCCATCAGCCAGGGCCCCACAGATACGCAGTATTTT. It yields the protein CAISQGPTDTQYF.

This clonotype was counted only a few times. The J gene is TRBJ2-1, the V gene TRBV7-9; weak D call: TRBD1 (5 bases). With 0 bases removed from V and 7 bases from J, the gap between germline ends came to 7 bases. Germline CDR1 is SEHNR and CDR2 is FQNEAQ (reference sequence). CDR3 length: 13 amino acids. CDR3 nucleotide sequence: TGTGCCAGCAGCTTAGCGGGGCTAAATGAGCAGTTCTTC. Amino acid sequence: CASSLAGLNEQFF.

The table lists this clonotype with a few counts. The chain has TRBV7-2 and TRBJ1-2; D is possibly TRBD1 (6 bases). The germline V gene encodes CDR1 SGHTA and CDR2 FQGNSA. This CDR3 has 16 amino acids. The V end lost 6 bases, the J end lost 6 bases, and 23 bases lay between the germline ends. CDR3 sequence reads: CASSYKTDSSLDGYTF. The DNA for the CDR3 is TGTGCCAGCAGTTACAAAACGGACAGTTCTTTGGATGGCTACACCTTC. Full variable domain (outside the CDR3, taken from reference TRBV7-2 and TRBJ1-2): GAGVSQSPSNKVTEKGKDVELRCDPISGHTALYWYRQSLGQGLEFLIYFQGNSAPDKSGLPSDRFSAERTGGSVSTLTIQRTQQEDSAVYLCASSYKTDSSLDGYTFGSGTRLTVV.